This TCR beta chain was captured by sequencing in a study of glioma-infiltrating T cells. Study-wide results and caveats: Tissue and blood shared very few CDR3 sequences.

In the case of this clonotype: Antigen unknown.

Using RNA template, CDR3s of TCR alpha and beta were amplified with iRepertoire arm-PCR. TCRdb recomputed calls from the multiplex PCR reads with MiXCR, one row per CDR3 protein. This table has around 390,000 distinct CDR3 sequences, 41% appearing once. Trimming took off 4 bases at V and 1 base at J, with 10 bases between the two ends. This CDR3 has 13 amino acids. Germline CDR1 is DFQATT and CDR2 is SNEGSKA (reference sequence). The J gene is TRBJ2-5, the V gene TRBV20-1, with D perhaps matching TRBD2 (7 bases). This TCR came from a human donor with low-grade glioma or glioblastoma, undergoing nonglioma brain surgery, or in good health (not recorded which). The sample taken for sequencing was glioma tissue, nonneoplastic brain tissue, or PBMCs (not recorded which). The CDR3 DNA reads TGCAGTGCTAAGGGGGGGACCCAAGAGACCCAGTACTTC. Its translation is CSAKGGTQETQYF.